A single sample gave rise to the 21 T cell receptor beta chains below, sequenced in a study of blood T cell repertoires in COVID-19. Only in-frame clones appear in the TCRdb table, and some are missing; sequencing was by immunoSEQ multiplex PCR. The sample consists of over 9,500 clones, roughly 72% of them appearing once. What was sequenced was peripheral blood. The receptor source for this set is a human donor in a cohort sampled during active COVID-19.

This chain connects TRBV6-5 to TRBJ1-5; possible D gene TRBD1, 6 bases. Germline V gives CDR1 MNHEY, CDR2 SVGAGI. CDR3 length: 15 amino acids. V gave up 0 bases and J gave up 7 bases, with 13 bases separating them. CDR3 region: CASSYSGHREQPQHF. The CDR3 DNA follows: TGTGCCAGCAGTTACTCGGGACATCGTGAACAGCCCCAGCATTTT.

V is TRBV29-1 and J is TRBJ2-7, with 7 bases fitting TRBD1. The CDR3 loop spans 14 amino acids. Trimming cost V 1 base and J 3 bases; bases outside gene matches: 6. Germline CDR1 reads SQVTM; CDR2 reads ANQGSEA. The CDR3 DNA is TGCAGCGTTGAAGGGCAGGGGGTTGGCTACGAGCAGTACTTC. Its translation is CSVEGQGVGYEQYF.

V is TRBV5-1 and J is TRBJ2-7; 8 bases map to TRBD2. There are 14 residues in the CDR3. The junction had 2 bases not matched to a gene; V was cut back by 2 bases and J by 1 base. Germline lookup yields CDR1 SGHRS and CDR2 YFSETQ. The CDR3 sequence: CASSFGGESYEQYF. The CDR3, as DNA: TGCGCCAGCAGCTTCGGGGGGGAATCCTACGAGCAGTACTTC.

The gene calls are TRBV18 and TRBJ2-5, with 7 bases lining up with TRBD1. Trimming at V came to 5 bases and at J to 1 base, leaving 4 bases not matched to a gene. Germline V gene sequence: CDR1 KGHSH, CDR2 LQKENI. The CDR3 runs 14 residues. The DNA of the CDR3 is TGTGCCAGCTCAAAAGGGACAGCCCAAGAGACCCAGTACTTC. Translating gives CASSKGTAQETQYF.

CDR3 in amino acids: CASSVGANTEAFF. For the CDR3, the DNA is TGTGCCAGCAGTGTAGGGGCGAACACTGAAGCTTTCTTT. The chain is built from TRBV2 and TRBJ1-1; the D gene is possibly TRBD1 (5 bases). The ends were cut back, 4 bases at V and 1 base at J, with 7 bases in the middle. This CDR3 region has 13 residues. From germline, CDR1 is SNHLY and CDR2 FYNNEI.

V and J are TRBV29-1 and TRBJ1-5; perhaps TRBD1 as D (5 bases). Germline lookup yields CDR1 SQVTM and CDR2 ANQGSEA. V was cut by 7 bases and J by 7 bases, with 17 bases left in between. This CDR3 contains 13 residues. This CDR3 is CSATPGEGQPQHF. The CDR3 DNA follows: TGCAGCGCCACGCCGGGGGAAGGGCAGCCCCAGCATTTT.

The rearrangement uses TRBV5-4 and TRBJ2-7, with D possibly matching TRBD1 (5 bases). The CDR3 contains 13 residues. Germline V gene sequence: CDR1 SGHNT, CDR2 YYREEE (reference sequence). V shed 1 base and J shed 3 bases, with 8 bases lying between them. The CDR3 nucleotides read TGTGCCAGCAGCTTGAAAGACAGCTACGAGCAGTACTTC. Translated, it gives CASSLKDSYEQYF. The entire variable domain, with the rest obtained from reference TRBV5-4 and TRBJ2-7, is as follows: ETGVTQSPTHLIKTRGQQVTLRCSSQSGHNTVSWYQQALGQGPQFIFQYYREEENGRGNFPPRFSGLQFPNYSSELNVNALELDDSALYLCASSLKDSYEQYFGPGTRLTVT.

The chain is built from TRBV5-1 and TRBJ1-1; no firm D call. Per the germline V gene, CDR1 is SGHRS and CDR2 is YFSETQ. Trimming pared 4 bases from V and 0 bases from J, leaving 16 bases between. This CDR3 region has 16 residues. CDR3: CASSPDGPGMNTEAFF. CDR3 coding DNA: TGCGCCAGCAGCCCAGACGGCCCGGGGATGAACACTGAAGCTTTCTTT.

The gene calls are TRBV6-5 and TRBJ1-6, with D tentatively TRBD1 (5 bases). The CDR3 is made up of 14 amino acids. CDR1 is MNHEY and CDR2 is SVGAGI in the germline V gene. Trimming cost V 10 bases and J 7 bases, with 17 bases left between them. CDR3 bases: TGTGCCACCATCCCCGCAGGGAAAAATTCACCCCTCCACTTT. Its translation: CATIPAGKNSPLHF.

The genes are TRBV6-2 or TRBV6-3 and TRBJ2-5; 7 bases are a match to TRBD1. Germline V gene data show CDR1 as MNHEY and CDR2 as SVGEGT. The CDR3 runs to 15 residues. The trim removed 6 bases at V and 2 bases at J, leaving 9 bases unmatched. The CDR3 protein is CASSEGAKVQETQYF. The CDR3 nucleotides read TGTGCCAGCAGCGAGGGGGCGAAGGTTCAAGAGACCCAGTACTTC.

The V gene is TRBV6-2 or TRBV6-3, the J gene TRBJ1-6, with a possible D match to TRBD1 (5 bases). CDR3 length equals 13 residues. Between the trimmed V and J ends, which lost 4 bases and 10 bases, there was a span of 11 bases. Germline lookup yields CDR1 MNHEY and CDR2 SVGEGT. This chain's CDR3 is CASSFRRASPLHF. The CDR3 DNA is TGTGCCAGCAGTTTTCGCAGGGCATCACCCCTCCACTTT.

The rearrangement links TRBV7-2 to TRBJ2-7, with D possibly TRBD1 on 6 matching bases. This CDR3 comprises 16 residues. Germline V lookup: CDR1 SGHTA, CDR2 FQGNSA. V shed 0 bases and J shed 0 bases, with 12 bases lying between them. CDR3 in amino acids: CASSLAGQRSSYEQYF. The DNA for the CDR3 is TGTGCCAGCAGCTTAGCCGGACAGAGAAGCTCCTACGAGCAGTACTTC.

The chain couples TRBV7-2 to TRBJ1-5; 8 nucleotides align to TRBD1. From germline, CDR1 is SGHTA and CDR2 FQGNSA. This CDR3 contains 14 residues. The junction had 3 bases not matched to a gene; V was cut back by 4 bases and J by 4 bases. The CDR3 nucleotides are TGTGCCAGCAGCTCGAGGACAGGGAATCAGCCCCAGCATTTT. Translated: CASSSRTGNQPQHF.

The V call is TRBV23-1, the J call TRBJ2-4; 8 bases align to TRBD1. TRBV23-1 is recorded as an ORF, its role being uncertain. This CDR3 comprises 16 residues. V trimming: 3 bases; J trimming: 6 bases; junction bases outside the gene matches: 10. The CDR3 bases are TGCGCCAGCAGTCACGAGGAGAGAGGGACAGGAAACATTCAGTACTTC. Translation gives CASSHEERGTGNIQYF.

The chain has TRBV19 and TRBJ1-2; possible D gene TRBD1, 5 bases. The CDR3 is made up of 17 amino acids. V lost 6 bases and J lost 3, with 23 bases in between. Per the germline V gene, CDR1 is LNHDA and CDR2 is SQIVND (reference sequence). The DNA for the CDR3 is TGTGCCAGTAGCCATGTCGGGGGGTTTGGGTCAGACTATGGCTACACCTTC. It encodes CASSHVGGFGSDYGYTF.

This clone has more than one count but fewer than ten. The chain links TRBV11-2 to TRBJ1-3, with D uncertain. The CDR3 totals 14 residues. The germline V and J ends were trimmed by 5 bases and 2 bases, with 10 bases remaining between them. Germline V gives CDR1 SGHAT, CDR2 FQNNGV. CDR3 in amino acids: CASSVSVPGNTIYF. As DNA, the CDR3 is TGTGCCAGCAGCGTTTCGGTCCCTGGAAACACCATATATTTT. The complete variable domain, with remaining parts taken from reference TRBV11-2 and TRBJ1-3, reads EAGVAQSPRYKIIEKRQSVAFWCNPISGHATLYWYQQILGQGPKLLIQFQNNGVVDDSQLPKDRFSAERLKGVDSTLKIQPAKLEDSAVYLCASSVSVPGNTIYFGEGSWLTVV.

The table lists this clone with a count of one. The chain employs TRBV6-5 and TRBJ1-6, with unresolved D. The V end lost 0 bases, the J end lost 6 bases, and 9 bases lay between the germline ends. Germline V gene data show CDR1 as MNHEY and CDR2 as SVGAGI. This CDR3 has 15 amino acids. CDR3: CASSYSGSLNSPLHF. The CDR3 DNA sequence: TGTGCCAGCAGTTACTCCGGGTCTCTTAATTCACCCCTCCACTTT.

The chain couples TRBV29-1 to TRBJ2-2, with TRBD2 identical over 7 bases. The CDR3 contains 15 residues. Germline V gene sequence: CDR1 SQVTM, CDR2 ANQGSEA. V shed 2 bases and J 1 base; nucleotides not matched to a gene: 4. CDR3 amino acids: CSVERLAENTGELFF. The CDR3 region has the DNA TGCAGCGTTGAAAGGCTAGCGGAGAACACCGGGGAGCTGTTTTTT.

The genes are TRBV14 and TRBJ2-7; D perhaps matches TRBD1 (6 bases). CDR3 length equals 13 residues. The germline CDR1 and CDR2 sequences are SGHDN and FVKESK. Trimming removed 0 bases at V and 6 bases at J, with 9 bases between. The CDR3 bases are TGTGCCAGCAGCCAAGAACAGGGTATCGAGCAGTACTTC. Encoded protein: CASSQEQGIEQYF.

The chain uses TRBV4-1 and TRBJ2-7; D uncertain. This CDR3 has 15 amino acids. V gave up 0 bases and J gave up 2 bases, with 11 bases separating them. Germline V gene sequence: CDR1 MGHRA, CDR2 YSYEKL. The CDR3 sequence is CASSQEEDLPYEQYF. The CDR3 nucleotides read TGCGCCAGCAGCCAAGAAGAGGATTTGCCCTACGAGCAGTACTTC.

This chain joins TRBV25-1 and TRBJ2-7, with a possible D match to TRBD1 (6 bases). Germline CDR1 MGHDK, CDR2 SYGVNS. This CDR3 comprises 14 residues. Trimming stripped 2 bases from V and 4 bases from J, with 12 bases between. The DNA of the CDR3 is TGTGCCAGCAGTGAACCAGGGGATTTGTACGAGCAGTACTTC. This encodes CASSEPGDLYEQYF.